This entry lists 22 T cell receptor beta chains sequenced from one sample in a study of blood T cell repertoires in COVID-19. Repertoires were generated with immunoSEQ multiplex PCR, while TCRdb's copy carries only in-frame clones and drops some. This sample has about 320,000 clones, with 89% found just once. The sequencing sample was made of peripheral blood. These receptors were obtained from a man aged 18 to 30 who had recovered from COVID-19.

The chain carries TRBV6-6 and TRBJ2-1, with 10 bases fitting TRBD1. The trim removed 7 bases at V and 7 bases at J, leaving 7 bases unmatched. CDR1 is MNHNY and CDR2 is SVGAGI in the germline V gene (reference sequence). The CDR3 consists of 14 residues. The chain's CDR3 is CASKRDRGANEQFF. In nucleotides, the CDR3 is TGTGCCAGCAAAAGGGACAGGGGCGCAAATGAGCAGTTCTTC.

The chain has TRBV7-9 and TRBJ2-1, with 7 bases identical to TRBD2. The CDR3 runs 13 residues. CDR1 SEHNR and CDR2 FQNEAQ come from the germline V gene (reference sequence). The V gene end was trimmed by 7 bases and the J gene end by 6 bases; junction bases not matched to a gene: 6. This CDR3 is CASKRGGLNEQFF. The CDR3 bases are TGTGCCAGCAAACGCGGGGGACTCAATGAGCAGTTCTTC.

The chain carries TRBV6-5 and TRBJ1-1, with 9 bases that match TRBD1. Looked up from germline, CDR1 is MNHEY and CDR2 is SVGAGI. Trimming removed 6 bases from V and 11 bases from J; junction bases left unmatched: 10. The CDR3 totals 13 residues. The CDR3 loop reads CASRLGQGKGAFF. The CDR3 DNA is TGTGCCAGCAGGCTGGGACAGGGAAAGGGGGCTTTCTTT.

This chain connects TRBV19 to TRBJ2-2; D possibly corresponds to TRBD1 (5 bases). V lost 5 bases and J lost 0, with 7 bases in between. The CDR3 has 14 residues. Per the germline V gene, CDR1 is LNHDA and CDR2 is SQIVND (reference sequence). The CDR3 DNA reads TGTGCCAGTAGTCAGACAGCGAACACCGGGGAGCTGTTTTTT. It codes for CASSQTANTGELFF.

The rearrangement uses TRBV4-2 and TRBJ2-1, with 9 bases identical to TRBD1. With 1 base clipped from V and 3 bases from J, the junction kept 7 bases outside the gene matches. CDR1 is LGHNA, CDR2 YNFKEQ, per germline. The length of the CDR3 is 17 residues. CDR3 DNA: TGTGCCAGCAGCCAAGTGGGAACGGGACAGGGCTACAATGAGCAGTTCTTC. It translates to CASSQVGTGQGYNEQFF.

The chain couples TRBV2 to TRBJ1-1; TRBD1 might be the D (6 bases). The CDR3 runs to 14 residues. Germline values: CDR1 SNHLY, CDR2 FYNNEI. V lost 8 bases and J 5 bases, leaving 18 bases between the germline ends. Here the CDR3 reads CASLRGPRATEAFF. The CDR3 DNA follows: TGTGCCAGCTTGCGGGGGCCTAGGGCTACTGAAGCTTTCTTT.

The genes are TRBV11-2 and TRBJ1-1, with unresolved D. This CDR3 contains 11 residues. The V gene's germline CDR1 is SGHAT and CDR2 FQNNGV. Between the trimmed V and J ends, which lost 8 bases and 7 bases, there was a span of 11 bases. As DNA, the CDR3 is TGTGCCAGCCTGGGCAGGTATGAAGCTTTCTTT. Protein: CASLGRYEAFF.

This chain uses TRBV5-1 with TRBJ2-1; TRBD1 is a possible D gene (7 bases). V shed 4 bases and J shed 4 bases, with 18 bases lying between them. The CDR3 is 16 amino acids. CDR1 is SGHRS and CDR2 is YFSETQ in the germline V gene. CDR3 protein: CASSQWRDSLYNEQFF. In DNA form, the CDR3 reads TGCGCCAGCAGCCAGTGGAGGGACAGCCTGTACAATGAGCAGTTCTTC.

The chain has TRBV18 and TRBJ2-1, with D maybe TRBD2 (5 bases). V shed 3 bases and J shed 0 bases, with 9 bases lying between them. Germline V gives CDR1 KGHSH, CDR2 LQKENI. The CDR3 is made up of 15 amino acids. This chain's CDR3 is CASSPRGLSYNEQFF. The CDR3 coding sequence is TGTGCCAGCTCACCCCGAGGACTCTCCTACAATGAGCAGTTCTTC.

V is TRBV5-1 and J is TRBJ1-1, with 8 bases that match TRBD1. Germline assignment: CDR1 SGHRS and CDR2 YFSETQ. V lost 1 base to trimming and J lost 3 bases; unmatched junction nucleotides: 5. The CDR3 contains 15 residues. The DNA for the CDR3 is TGCGCCAGCAGCTTGATCGGGACAGGATACACTGAAGCTTTCTTT. Its protein is CASSLIGTGYTEAFF.

V gene TRBV3-1 (or the pseudogene TRBV3-2) combines with J gene TRBJ1-5, with D perhaps TRBD1 (5 bases). The CDR3 runs 12 residues. The V gene's germline CDR1 is LGHDT and CDR2 YNNKEL (reference sequence). V was clipped by 3 bases and J by 6 bases, with 6 bases between them. Here the CDR3 DNA reads TGTGCCAGCAGCCACGGGGGTCAGCCCCAGCATTTT. This encodes CASSHGGQPQHF.

The rearrangement joins TRBV5-4 to TRBJ1-1; perhaps TRBD1 as D (6 bases). The V end was cut by 4 bases, the J end by 5 bases, with 18 bases between. The CDR3 is 15 amino acids. Germline V gives CDR1 SGHNT, CDR2 YYREEE (reference sequence). The CDR3 reads CASSLDSDRRTEAFF. The CDR3 nucleotides read TGTGCCAGCAGCCTCGACTCTGACAGGAGAACTGAAGCTTTCTTT.

For this clone: The sample carries other DNA sequences with the same CDR3. The chain employs TRBV27 and TRBJ1-1; TRBD1 might be the D (5 bases). CDR1 is MNHEY, CDR2 SMNVEV, per germline (reference sequence). Between the trimmed V and J ends, which lost 2 bases and 3 bases, there was a span of 7 bases. The length of the CDR3 is 13 residues. CDR3 sequence reads: CASSLQGDTEAFF. CDR3 DNA: TGTGCCAGCAGTTTACAAGGGGACACTGAAGCTTTCTTT.

The genes are TRBV5-4 and TRBJ1-2, with D unresolved. The V gene lost 1 base and the J gene lost 3 bases, with 10 bases spanning the gap. Germline V CDR1 and CDR2: SGHNT, YYREEE (reference sequence). CDR3 size: 14 residues. CDR3 in DNA: TGTGCCAGCAGCTTGCAGGAGGGTTACTATGGCTACACCTTC. The encoded protein is CASSLQEGYYGYTF.

The V and J genes are TRBV5-1 and TRBJ1-3; 7 nucleotides line up with TRBD1. The CDR3 covers 17 residues. Germline V CDR1 and CDR2: SGHRS, YFSETQ. Trimming took 0 bases from V and 0 from J; bases not matched to a gene: 6. The CDR3 coding sequence is TGCGCCAGCAGCTTGGAGGGACAGCAACTCTCTGGAAACACCATATATTTT. This gives the protein CASSLEGQQLSGNTIYF.

The V and J genes are TRBV29-1 and TRBJ2-1; 10 bases match TRBD2. In germline, CDR1 is SQVTM, CDR2 ANQGSEA. J lost 0 bases, V lost 4 bases, and 12 bases had no gene match. This CDR3 has 18 amino acids. This chain's CDR3 is CSVVQGLLAGDSYNEQFF. The CDR3 region has the DNA TGCAGCGTTGTTCAGGGTTTGCTAGCGGGAGACTCCTACAATGAGCAGTTCTTC.

This clone was found a few times. CDR3 in amino acids: CASSISGPELSGNTIYF. In DNA, the CDR3 is TGTGCCAGTAGTATCAGCGGGCCCGAGCTCTCTGGAAACACCATATATTTT. The rearrangement joins TRBV19 to TRBJ1-3; D remains unclear. V was shortened by 3 bases and J by 0 bases, with 15 bases between the two germline ends. Germline V lookup: CDR1 LNHDA, CDR2 SQIVND (reference sequence). The CDR3 spans 17 residues. The whole variable domain, remainder taken from reference TRBV19 and TRBJ1-3, is DGGITQSPKYLFRKEGQNVTLSCEQNLNHDAMYWYRQDPGQGLRLIYYSQIVNDFQKGDIAEGYSVSREKKESFPLTVTSAQKNPTAFYLCASSISGPELSGNTIYFGEGSWLTVV.

V gene TRBV18 combines with J gene TRBJ1-1; the D gene is possibly TRBD1 (6 bases). The V end lost 3 bases, the J end lost 5 bases, and 10 bases lay between the germline ends. This CDR3 is built from 13 residues. The germline gives CDR1 KGHSH, CDR2 LQKENI. CDR3 loop: CASSPQGITEAFF. CDR3 bases: TGTGCCAGCTCACCCCAGGGGATTACTGAAGCTTTCTTT.

The rearrangement joins TRBV6-5 to TRBJ1-1; 8 bases are shared with TRBD1. Germline-derived CDR1 and CDR2 are MNHEY and SVGAGI. V lost 4 bases and J lost 5; bases outside the gene matches: 12. There are 16 residues in the CDR3. As DNA, the CDR3 is TGTGCCAGCAGTTTCATAAACCAGGGGGCGCGGACTGAAGCTTTCTTT. Encoded protein: CASSFINQGARTEAFF.

The chain employs TRBV7-6 and TRBJ2-7; 8 bases line up with TRBD2. CDR1 is SGHVS and CDR2 is FNYEAQ in the germline V gene. This CDR3 contains 15 residues. Losses at the gene ends were 4 bases for V and 5 bases for J; bases not matched to a gene: 10. For the CDR3, the DNA is TGTGCCAGCAGCTCCCAGCGGGAGTTCTTCCACGAGCAGTACTTC. Translating it yields CASSSQREFFHEQYF. Based on the CDR3 plus reference TRBV7-6 and TRBJ2-7, the full variable domain is GAGVSQSPRYKVTKRGQDVALRCDPISGHVSLYWYRQALGQGPEFLTYFNYEAQQDKSGLPNDRFSAERPEGSISTLTIQRTEQRDSAMYRCASSSQREFFHEQYFGPGTRLTVT.

CDR3 loop: CSAGGREAFF. The CDR3 DNA reads TGCAGTGCGGGGGGAAGAGAAGCTTTCTTT. The chain has TRBV20-1 and TRBJ1-1, with D possibly being TRBD1 (5 bases). This CDR3 has 10 amino acids. The germline CDR1 and CDR2 sequences are DFQATT and SNEGSKA (reference sequence). Trimming shortened V by 6 bases and J by 8 bases, and 10 bases separated the two germline ends.

The chain employs TRBV6-4 and TRBJ1-6; the match to TRBD1 covers 10 bases. CDR1 and CDR2 (germline): MRHNA, SNTAGT. The V gene end was trimmed by 4 bases and the J gene end by 10 bases; junction bases not matched to a gene: 7. The CDR3 consists of 15 residues. DNA of the CDR3: TGTGCCAGCAGTGCAACCGGGACAGGGGAATCACCCCTCCACTTT. Translating it yields CASSATGTGESPLHF.